This paragraph covers one TCR beta chain sequence. The antigen is undetermined. Trimming at V came to 2 bases and at J to 5 bases, leaving 6 bases not matched to a gene. The V gene's germline CDR1 is SGHVS and CDR2 FQNEAQ. This CDR3 spans 15 amino acids. This record comes from a study of graft-versus-host responses after intestinal transplantation. About the research overall: Recipients uniformly received anti-thymocyte globulin induction, followed by tacrolimus and steroids for three to four years. Study results and limitations: Early after transplant, HvG declines were associated with peak levels of circulating GvH clones.

The method was immunoSEQ multiplex PCR; TCRdb's version includes in-frame clones alone and lacks a portion of them. The data hold 30,000 to 40,000 clones, with over 85% observed a single time. Specimen: PBMCs, collected 16 days after intestinal transplant. The rearrangement uses TRBV7-8 and TRBJ2-5; 9 bases match TRBD2. The sequence was collected from a human patient who received an intestinal transplant, so some T cells may come from the graft donor. The CDR3 sequence is CASSLPAGGPETQYF. CDR3 in DNA: TGTGCCAGCAGCTTACCTGCGGGAGGGCCGGAGACCCAGTACTTC. Variable domain in full (rest from reference TRBV7-8 and TRBJ2-5): GAGVSQSPRYKVAKRGQDVALRCDPISGHVSLFWYQQALGQGPEFLTYFQNEAQLDKSGLPSDRFFAERPEGSVSTLKIQRTQQEDSAVYLCASSLPAGGPETQYFGPGTRLLVL.